The source of this T cell receptor beta chain is a study of blood T cell repertoires in COVID-19. Study-wide context: PBMCs, B-cell-depleted T cells, or T cells were the source of the cDNA or gDNA that made up the material.

Produced via immunoSEQ multiplex PCR; TCRdb's table is partial and in-frame only. The data contain some 76,000 clones, over 80% of them singletons. This CDR3 has 16 residues. V was trimmed by 10 bases and J by 3 bases, leaving 21 bases between them. Sequenced sample: peripheral blood. This sequence originates from a man in his fifties with COVID-19, enrolled during active disease. The chain combines TRBV23-1 with TRBJ2-2; weak D call: TRBD1 (6 bases). TRBV23-1 is designated an ORF whose function remains uncertain. DNA of the CDR3: TGCGCCATCCCGGGTAAGTTGGGGGCGGACACCGGGGAGCTGTTTTTT. Residues: CAIPGKLGADTGELFF.